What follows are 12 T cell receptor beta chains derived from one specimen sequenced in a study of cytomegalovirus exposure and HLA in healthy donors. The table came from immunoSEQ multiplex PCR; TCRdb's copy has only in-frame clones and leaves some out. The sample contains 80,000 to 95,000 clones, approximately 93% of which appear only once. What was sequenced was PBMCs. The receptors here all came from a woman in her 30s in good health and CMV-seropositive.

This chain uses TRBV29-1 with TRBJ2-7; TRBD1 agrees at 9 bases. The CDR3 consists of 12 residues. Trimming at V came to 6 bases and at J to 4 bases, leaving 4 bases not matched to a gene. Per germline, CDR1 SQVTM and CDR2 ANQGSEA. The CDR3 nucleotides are TGCAGCGTGGCGGACAGGGGTTACGAGCAGTACTTC. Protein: CSVADRGYEQYF.

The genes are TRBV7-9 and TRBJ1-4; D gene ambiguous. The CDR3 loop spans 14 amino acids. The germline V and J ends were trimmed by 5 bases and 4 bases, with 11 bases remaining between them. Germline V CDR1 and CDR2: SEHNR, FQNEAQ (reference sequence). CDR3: CASSQESGNEKLFF. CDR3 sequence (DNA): TGTGCCAGCAGCCAGGAAAGCGGTAATGAAAAACTGTTTTTT.

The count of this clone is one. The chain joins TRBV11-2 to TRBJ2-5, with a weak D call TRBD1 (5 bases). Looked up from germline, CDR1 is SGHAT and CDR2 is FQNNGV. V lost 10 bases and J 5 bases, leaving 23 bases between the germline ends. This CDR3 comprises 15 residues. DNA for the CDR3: TGTGCCACCTCACTGACATTACCAGGGAAGGAGACCCAGTACTTC. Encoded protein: CATSLTLPGKETQYF.

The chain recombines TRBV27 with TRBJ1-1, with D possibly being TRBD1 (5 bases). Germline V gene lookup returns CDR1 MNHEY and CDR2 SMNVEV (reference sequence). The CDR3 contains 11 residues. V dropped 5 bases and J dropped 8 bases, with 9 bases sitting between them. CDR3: CASSSGTEAFF. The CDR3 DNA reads TGTGCCAGCAGTAGCGGGACGGAAGCTTTCTTT.

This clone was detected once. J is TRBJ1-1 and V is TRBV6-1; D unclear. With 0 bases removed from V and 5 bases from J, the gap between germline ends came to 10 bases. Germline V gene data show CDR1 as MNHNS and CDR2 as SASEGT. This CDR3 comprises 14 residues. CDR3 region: CASSEAHRGTEAFF. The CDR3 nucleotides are TGTGCCAGCAGTGAAGCGCACCGAGGGACTGAAGCTTTCTTT.

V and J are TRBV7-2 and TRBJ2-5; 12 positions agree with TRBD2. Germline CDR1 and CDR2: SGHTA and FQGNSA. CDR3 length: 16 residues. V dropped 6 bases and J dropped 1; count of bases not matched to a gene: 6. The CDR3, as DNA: TGTGCCAGCAGGCCCTCTAGCGGGAGGGCCCAAGAGACCCAGTACTTC. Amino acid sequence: CASRPSSGRAQETQYF.

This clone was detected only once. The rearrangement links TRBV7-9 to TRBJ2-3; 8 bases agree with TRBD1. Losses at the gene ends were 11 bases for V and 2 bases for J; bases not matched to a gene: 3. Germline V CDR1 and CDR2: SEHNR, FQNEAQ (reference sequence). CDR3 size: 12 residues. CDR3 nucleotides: TGTGCCCAGGGGGCTCACACAGATACGCAGTATTTT. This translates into CAQGAHTDTQYF.

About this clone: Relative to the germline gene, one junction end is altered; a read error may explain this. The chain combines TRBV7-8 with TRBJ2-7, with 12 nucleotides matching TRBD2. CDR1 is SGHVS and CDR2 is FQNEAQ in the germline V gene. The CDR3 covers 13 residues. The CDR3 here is CASRLGLAGEQYF. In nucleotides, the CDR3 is TGTGCCAGCAGGTTAGGACTAGCGGGGGAGCAGTACTTC.

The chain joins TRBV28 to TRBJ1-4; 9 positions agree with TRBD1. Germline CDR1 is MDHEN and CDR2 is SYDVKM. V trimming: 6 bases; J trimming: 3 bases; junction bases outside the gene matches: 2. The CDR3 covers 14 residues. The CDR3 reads CASRRQGANEKLFF. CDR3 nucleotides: TGTGCCAGCAGAAGACAGGGGGCTAATGAAAAACTGTTTTTT.

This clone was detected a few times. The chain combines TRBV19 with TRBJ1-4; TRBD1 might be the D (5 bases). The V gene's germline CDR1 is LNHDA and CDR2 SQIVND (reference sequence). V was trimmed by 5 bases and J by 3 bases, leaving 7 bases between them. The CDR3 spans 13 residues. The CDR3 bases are TGTGCCAGTAGTGCAGGGCCTAATGAAAAACTGTTTTTT. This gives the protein CASSAGPNEKLFF.

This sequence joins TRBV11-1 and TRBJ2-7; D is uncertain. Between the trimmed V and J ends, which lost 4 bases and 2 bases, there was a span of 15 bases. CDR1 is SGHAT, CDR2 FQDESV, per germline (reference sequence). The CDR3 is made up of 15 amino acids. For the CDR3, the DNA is TGTGCCAGCAGCTACGACTTGGCAGAGGCCTACGAGCAGTACTTC. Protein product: CASSYDLAEAYEQYF.

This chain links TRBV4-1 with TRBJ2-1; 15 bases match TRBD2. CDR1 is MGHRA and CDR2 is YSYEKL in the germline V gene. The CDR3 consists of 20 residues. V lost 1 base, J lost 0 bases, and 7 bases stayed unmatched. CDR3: CASSQVGLAGGPGSYNEQFF. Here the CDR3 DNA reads TGCGCCAGCAGCCAAGTTGGACTAGCGGGAGGGCCTGGCTCCTACAATGAGCAGTTCTTC.